This TCR beta chain was captured by sequencing in a study of T cell repertoires in cytomegalovirus infection. TCRdb re-analysed the reads in MiXCR, keeping a single row per CDR3 protein. The sample lists hundreds of thousands of distinct CDR3 sequences, approximately 40% occurring once. This clonotype has just a few counts. Its specificity is unknown. CDR3 length: 16 residues. The germline gives CDR1 SGHVS, CDR2 FNYEAQ. V was cut by 0 bases and J by 4 bases, with 13 bases left in between. The receptor's source is a human donor in good health (CMV status not recorded). Some clones in this sample may be carry-over from other donors' samples. This sequence joins TRBV7-6 and TRBJ2-1, with D perhaps being TRBD1 or TRBD2 (6 bases each). The sample was cultured PBMCs, taken from culture after CMV antigen stimulation. CDR3 region: CASSLATGASYNEQFF. CDR3 in DNA: TGTGCCAGCAGCTTAGCGACGGGGGCCTCGTACAATGAGCAGTTCTTC.